Below, 19 T cell receptor beta chains from the same sample are listed, as sequenced in a study of blood T cell repertoires in COVID-19. Some clones are missing from TCRdb's copy, which holds only in-frame ones; the method was immunoSEQ multiplex PCR. The sample gives 130,000 to 150,000 clones, around 85% of which show up once; about 3% is in the top ten. Input material: peripheral blood. The receptors were gathered from a woman older than 75 with acute or convalescent COVID-19.

The chain recombines TRBV7-8 with TRBJ2-1; the D gene is possibly TRBD2 (7 bases). V lost 4 bases and J 3 bases, leaving 16 bases between the germline ends. CDR1 SGHVS and CDR2 FQNEAQ come from the germline V gene. This CDR3 has 16 amino acids. The CDR3 DNA is TGTGCCAGCAGCTCTACTGGGGGGGCTAACTACAATGAGCAGTTCTTC. As protein: CASSSTGGANYNEQFF.

The rearrangement joins TRBV19 to TRBJ2-2; TRBD2 might be the D (5 bases). In germline, CDR1 is LNHDA, CDR2 SQIVND (reference sequence). This CDR3 comprises 15 residues. V shed 5 bases and J shed 3 bases, with 13 bases lying between them. The CDR3 protein is CASSGRETYTGELFF. The CDR3 region has the DNA TGTGCCAGTAGTGGAAGGGAGACATACACCGGGGAGCTGTTTTTT.

As DNA, the CDR3 is TGTGCCAGCAGCGGACAGCCCTGGGCTGGAAACACCATATATTTT. Its protein is CASSGQPWAGNTIYF. The chain combines TRBV9 with TRBJ1-3, with D perhaps TRBD1 (5 bases). The CDR3 has 15 residues. The germline V gene has CDR1 SGDLS and CDR2 YYNGEE. The V end was cut by 3 bases, the J end by 2 bases, with 12 bases between.

The chain links TRBV7-2 to TRBJ1-1, with 7 bases identical to TRBD1. The CDR3 spans 16 residues. V was clipped by 7 bases and J by 2 bases; unmatched bases: 13. CDR1 and CDR2 from the germline V gene are SGHTA and FQGNSA. In DNA form, the CDR3 reads TGTGCCAGCACATTCAACCCCGGGACAGCAAACACTGAAGCTTTCTTT. Its protein product is CASTFNPGTANTEAFF.

This clone has more than one count but fewer than ten. The rearrangement uses TRBV27 and TRBJ2-7; D is possibly TRBD2 (6 bases). CDR3 length: 16 amino acids. V was shortened by 0 bases and J by 3 bases, with 15 bases between the two germline ends. The germline V gene has CDR1 MNHEY and CDR2 SMNVEV (reference sequence). This chain's CDR3 is CASSLSGGGVYYEQYF. The CDR3 bases are TGTGCCAGCAGTTTATCCGGCGGAGGGGTTTACTACGAGCAGTACTTC.

V and J are TRBV19 and TRBJ2-7; 8 bases agree with TRBD1. There are 14 residues in the CDR3. CDR1 is LNHDA, CDR2 SQIVND, per germline (reference sequence). Trimming cost V 6 bases and J 4 bases; bases outside gene matches: 8. DNA for the CDR3: TGTGCCAGTAGCTACGGGACAGGAGATTACGAGCAGTACTTC. Translating gives CASSYGTGDYEQYF.

This clone was recorded a few times. V usage is TRBV9 and J usage is TRBJ1-2; D might be TRBD1 (5 bases). Trimming removed 3 bases from V and 4 bases from J, with 19 bases in between. Germline loops: CDR1 SGDLS, CDR2 YYNGEE. The length of the CDR3 is 16 residues. CDR3 region: CASSAQTAISFYGYTF. The CDR3 DNA is TGTGCCAGCAGCGCCCAGACAGCAATTTCCTTCTATGGCTACACCTTC. The whole variable domain, remainder taken from reference TRBV9 and TRBJ1-2, is DSGVTQTPKHLITATGQRVTLRCSPRSGDLSVYWYQQSLDQGLQFLIQYYNGEERAKGNILERFSAQQFPDLHSELNLSSLELGDSALYFCASSAQTAISFYGYTFGSGTRLTVV.

This clone was recorded only once. Here the CDR3 DNA reads TGTGCCACCAGCAGGGGGTCAGGGCATAACACCGGGGAGCTGTTTTTT. Translating it yields CATSRGSGHNTGELFF. J is TRBJ2-2 and V is TRBV15; possible D gene TRBD1, 5 bases. Germline CDR1 reads LNHNV; CDR2 reads YYDKDF (reference sequence). The CDR3 sequence is 16 residues long. V lost 3 bases to trimming and J lost 2 bases, with 13 bases between them. Full variable domain (remainder filled in from reference TRBV15 and TRBJ2-2): DAMVIQNPRYQVTQFGKPVTLSCSQTLNHNVMYWYQQKSSQAPKLLFHYYDKDFNNEADTPDNFQSRRPNTSFCFLDIRSPGLGDTAMYLCATSRGSGHNTGELFFGEGSRLTVL.

The rearrangement joins TRBV10-3 to TRBJ1-5, with 8 bases fitting TRBD1. V lost 5 bases and J lost 1; bases outside the gene matches: 7. CDR3 length: 16 amino acids. The germline V gene has CDR1 ENHRY and CDR2 SYGVKD. CDR3: CAISPGDRTSNQPQHF. CDR3 bases: TGTGCCATCAGTCCGGGGGACAGGACCAGCAATCAGCCCCAGCATTTT.

This chain connects TRBV6-5 to TRBJ1-1, with 8 bases identical to TRBD1. The V and J ends lost 8 bases and 1 base, in that order; junction bases with no gene match: 3. Germline CDR1 MNHEY, CDR2 SVGAGI. The CDR3 sequence is 13 residues long. The CDR3 sequence is CASLGQANTEAFF. CDR3 coding DNA: TGTGCCAGCTTGGGACAGGCGAACACTGAAGCTTTCTTT.

The V and J genes are TRBV7-8 and TRBJ1-6; maybe TRBD1 (6 bases). Germline CDR1 and CDR2: SGHVS and FQNEAQ. The CDR3 contains 15 residues. The ends were cut back, 5 bases at V and 7 bases at J, with 15 bases in the middle. In nucleotides, the CDR3 is TGTGCCAGCAGCCCCGGGCGGGGGCGGAATTCACCCCTCCACTTT. Protein sequence: CASSPGRGRNSPLHF.

The CDR3 DNA reads as TGTGCCAGTAGACGACAGGGAATCTCTGGAAACACCATATATTTT. Encoded protein: CASRRQGISGNTIYF. The V call is TRBV19, the J call TRBJ1-3; 7 bases match TRBD1. Looked up from germline, CDR1 is LNHDA and CDR2 is SQIVND (reference sequence). J was trimmed by 0 bases and V by 6 bases; bases with no gene match: 5. CDR3 length: 15 residues.

This chain connects TRBV20-1 to TRBJ2-5; the match to TRBD1 covers 7 bases. The V gene's germline CDR1 is DFQATT and CDR2 SNEGSKA (reference sequence). V lost 3 bases and J lost 5; bases outside the gene matches: 6. The CDR3 has 13 residues. The CDR3 coding sequence is TGCAGTGCTAGTGGGACAGTGGGGGAGACCCAGTACTTC. Its protein product is CSASGTVGETQYF.

V gene TRBV6-5 combines with J gene TRBJ1-1, with no clear D. The CDR3 loop spans 13 amino acids. CDR1 is MNHEY, CDR2 SVGAGI, per germline. Trimming shortened V by 4 bases and J by 7 bases, and 13 bases separated the two germline ends. CDR3 protein: CASSLGPRDEAFF. The CDR3 bases are TGTGCCAGCAGTTTGGGCCCGAGGGATGAAGCTTTCTTT.

This chain links TRBV5-1 with TRBJ2-7, with 11 nucleotides matching TRBD1. From germline, CDR1 is SGHRS and CDR2 YFSETQ. There are 14 residues in the CDR3. The junction had 5 bases not matched to a gene; V was cut back by 3 bases and J by 6 bases. The CDR3 DNA is TGCGCCAGCAGCTGGGGGACAGGGGGAGGCGAGCAGTACTTC. It encodes CASSWGTGGGEQYF. Full variable domain (remainder filled in from reference TRBV5-1 and TRBJ2-7): KAGVTQTPRYLIKTRGQQVTLSCSPISGHRSVSWYQQTPGQGLQFLFEYFSETQRNKGNFPGRFSGRQFSNSRSEMNVSTLELGDSALYLCASSWGTGGGEQYFGPGTRLTVT.

V and J are TRBV29-1 and TRBJ1-1; the D gene is possibly TRBD1 (6 bases). CDR1 is SQVTM, CDR2 ANQGSEA, per germline. The length of the CDR3 is 11 residues. V lost 7 bases and J 5 bases, leaving 11 bases between the germline ends. The CDR3 nucleotides read TGCAGCGCCGAGGGGGGGACTGAAGCTTTCTTT. Amino acids: CSAEGGTEAFF.

The chain recombines TRBV19 with TRBJ2-3, with TRBD1 matching over 12 bases. Germline CDR1 LNHDA, CDR2 SQIVND (reference sequence). This CDR3 comprises 16 residues. V lost 5 bases, J lost 6 bases, and 9 bases stayed unmatched. The CDR3 region has the DNA TGTGCCAGTAGTCTACCGGGACAGGGGGCAGGGGATACGCAGTATTTT. Amino acids: CASSLPGQGAGDTQYF.

The chain joins TRBV18 to TRBJ2-5, with D perhaps matching TRBD1 (5 bases). V shed 6 bases and J shed 9 bases, with 11 bases lying between them. CDR1 KGHSH and CDR2 LQKENI come from the germline V gene. The CDR3 is made up of 11 amino acids. The CDR3 protein is CASSSGMPQYF. The CDR3, as DNA: TGTGCCAGCTCGTCAGGGATGCCCCAGTACTTC.

The CDR3 sequence is CASRTGSSGNTIYF. The DNA for the CDR3 is TGCGCCAGCAGGACGGGAAGCTCTGGAAACACCATATATTTT. V gene TRBV5-1 combines with J gene TRBJ1-3; D gene uncertain. The germline CDR1 and CDR2 sequences are SGHRS and YFSETQ. The CDR3 contains 14 residues. The V gene lost 5 bases and the J gene lost 0 bases, with 9 bases spanning the gap.